One T cell receptor beta chain is described in this entry. The antigen this receptor binds is unknown. There are no base qualities to consult, and no much larger clone falls within one base. Donors were healthy HIV-negative adults with no recently reported acute infections or vaccinations. Every donor was a Caucasian adult living in Nashville, Tennessee, USA. CD4+ T cells were enriched through magnetic negative selection, after which naive cells were positively selected on CD45RA and the remaining negative fraction served as the memory subset. Blood was collected by leukapheresis, and PBMCs were isolated by Ficoll-Histopaque density gradient centrifugation and then cryopreserved in liquid nitrogen vapor phase. Analytical flow cytometry was used to check the purity and quantity of every magnetically sorted T cell population. Each sorted fraction had its genomic DNA isolated and then quantified by UV absorbance on a Nanodrop 2000c.

The data were taken from a study of shared clonotypes between healthy human individuals (dated by TCRdb to 2020 to 2022). Regarding the research as a whole: Two women and a few men aged 18 to 49 years were included in the cohort. For each donor, CD4 naive and CD4 memory were each run on three plates, CD8 naive on two plates, and CD8 memory on one plate. The study deeply sequenced blood TCR repertoires of about 5 healthy adults to estimate repertoire size and the extent of clonotype sharing between individuals. Libraries were prepared and TCR repertoires were sequenced by different laboratories using diverse techniques, in order to increase sequencing depth and limit assay-specific biases. Between about 0.9 and 10 billion PBMCs per donor were obtained by leukapheresis.

What the work shows at the level of the full study, not this receptor alone: Compared with non-shared clonotypes, the clonotypes found in all four sorted-subset donors had higher generation probabilities. Estimated clonotype richness was generally larger for naive than for memory subsets. Because the study included only a small number of donors, the genetic and exposure-history diversity represented was limited. Based on pairwise subsampling, the degree of clonotype sharing among donors was expected to be affected by sequencing depth. Sampling was restricted to blood, and TCR repertoires in tissues likely differ from the TCR repertoires found in blood. Across four donors, approximately 5% of naive CD4, approximately 3.5% of naive CD8, under 2.5% of memory CD4, and 0.4% to 0.45% of memory CD8 clonotypes were shared. Rarefaction of sorted-subset datasets indicated incomplete sequencing despite the large sequencing depth.

Relative to germline, V is 6 bases shorter and J is 7 bases shorter, with 10 bases between their ends. The CDR3 contains 12 residues, cysteine and phenylalanine counted. Only the CDR3 region is kept as DNA, spanning 36 bases read in frame from base 1. The germline V gene encodes CDR1 MNHEY and CDR2 SVGAGI. Using the deep immunoSEQ assay, multiplex PCR amplified TCR CDR3 regions from genomic DNA. Genomic DNA extracted from each cell subset was distributed evenly over all wells of several immunoSEQ 96-well plates, and each plate served as one replicate. Each replicate PCR for sorted subsets received roughly 0.2 ug genomic DNA, equal to tens of thousands of T cell genomes. Purified libraries were quantified with a Qubit 3.0 fluorometer, sized on a Bioanalyzer 2100, and re-quantified with the KAPA Library Quantification kit. A separate single-read 150-cycle Illumina NextSeq 550 flow cell was used to sequence each immunoSEQ 96-well plate. The original methods were these. Because the immunoSEQ output held only junctional sequences and lacked quality scores, the filtering could not match the filtering applied to full-length reads. Sequences were annotated with PyIR, a Python wrapper for IgBLAST v1.9, using IMGT germline references to assign V/J genes and CDR3. Reads were removed for weak V/J assignments (E-value above 1e-6), missing CDR3, stop codons, out-of-frame junctions, or ambiguous translated residues. A V3J clonotype was defined by an identical inferred V gene, J gene, and CDR3 amino acid sequence. Percentage overlap between repertoires was calculated by dividing the number of shared unique clonotypes by the size of the smaller repertoire. Richness of each repertoire was evaluated using RTK rarefaction, the Chao1 estimator, and Recon v2.1 estimates of unobserved clonotypes. OLGA was used to compute generation probabilities for all TCRbeta clonotypes that the gDNA method yielded from a few donors. What TCRdb holds here is the immuneACCESS table cut down to in-frame rearrangements. Part of the clones is not present; checked against another copy, under half of the missing clones reflect an unresolved V gene, and the others are unexplained. V, J and clone size reflect that table, while D and trimming were determined from the DNA. The sample table records around 1,100,000 clones; approximately 80% of these occur just once. Together, the top ten hold 0.89% of the sample.

The receptor comes from a man between 18 and 35 years old in good health. Some clones in this sample may be carry-over from other donors' samples. Sequences were obtained from memory CD4+ T cells from PBMCs. In light of the paper, this sample's cell subset or site label describes: CD45RA-negative fraction. The chain joins TRBV6-5 to TRBJ2-1; TRBD2 is perhaps the D gene, given 6 matching bases. The CDR3 has the sequence CASSYAGNEQFF. The sequence in DNA is TGTGCCAGCAGCTACGCGGGGAATGAGCAGTTCTTC.